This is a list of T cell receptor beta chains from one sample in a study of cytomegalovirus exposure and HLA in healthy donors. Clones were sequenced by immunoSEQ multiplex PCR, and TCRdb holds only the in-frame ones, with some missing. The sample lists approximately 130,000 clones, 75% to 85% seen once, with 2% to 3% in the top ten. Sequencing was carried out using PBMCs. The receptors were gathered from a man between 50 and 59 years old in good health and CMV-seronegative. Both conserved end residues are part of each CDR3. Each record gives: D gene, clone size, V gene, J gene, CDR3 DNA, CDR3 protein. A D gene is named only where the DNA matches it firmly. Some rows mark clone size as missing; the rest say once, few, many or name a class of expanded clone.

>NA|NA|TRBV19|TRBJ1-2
TGTGCCAGTAGTGCCCAGGGACTTCTCTATGGCTACACCTTC
CASSAQGLLYGYTF
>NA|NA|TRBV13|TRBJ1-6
TGTGCCAGCAGTGTTGCGGGCTCCTATAATTCACCCCTCCACTTT
CASSVAGSYNSPLHF
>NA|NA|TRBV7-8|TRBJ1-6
TGTGCCAGCAGCTTTTCACAGAGTTTTTCACCCCTCCACTTT
CASSFSQSFSPLHF
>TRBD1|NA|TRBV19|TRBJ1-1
TGTGCCAGTAAGGTACAGGGGGCAACTGAAGCTTTCTTT
CASKVQGATEAFF
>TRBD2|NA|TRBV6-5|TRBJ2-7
TGTGCCAGCAGTTACTTCTCGGGAGGGGCTAGCGAGCAGTACTTC
CASSYFSGGASEQYF
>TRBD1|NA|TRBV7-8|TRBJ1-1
TGTGCCAGCAGCCACGGACAGGAGATCACTGAAGCTTTCTTT
CASSHGQEITEAFF
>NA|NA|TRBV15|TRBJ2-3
TGTGCCACCAGCAGAGGTCAGGGAACCACAGATACGCAGTATTTT
CATSRGQGTTDTQYF
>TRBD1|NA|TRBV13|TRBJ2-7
TGTGCCAGCAGCTCCGGAGGACAGGGGGAGCAGTACTTC
CASSSGGQGEQYF
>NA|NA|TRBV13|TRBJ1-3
TGTGCCAGCAGCCTCGGGTCGCGCTCTGGAAACACCATATATTTT
CASSLGSRSGNTIYF
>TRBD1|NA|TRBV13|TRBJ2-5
TGTGCCAGCAGCTCCTTCATCACAGGGGGCGGAGAGACCCAGTACTTC
CASSSFITGGGETQYF
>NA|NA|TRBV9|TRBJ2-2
TGTGCCAGCAGCATAACGACCGAAACCTGGGGCGTTAACACCGGGGAGCTGTTTTTT
CASSITTETWGVNTGELFF
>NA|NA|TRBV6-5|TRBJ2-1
TGTGCCAGCAGTTACTCTGGCCGCTCCTACAATGAGCAGTTCTTC
CASSYSGRSYNEQFF
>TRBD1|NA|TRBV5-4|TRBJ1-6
TGTGCCAGCAGCATACCCGGGACAGTTAATTCCCCCCTCCACTTT
CASSIPGTVNSPLHF
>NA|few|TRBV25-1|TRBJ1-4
TGTGCCAGCAGGGAAAGGAGGCACGGTGAAAAACTGTTTTTT
CASRERRHGEKLFF
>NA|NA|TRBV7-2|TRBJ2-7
TGTGCCAGCAGCCGAGGTTGGGGACTGGCCTACGAGCAGTACTTC
CASSRGWGLAYEQYF
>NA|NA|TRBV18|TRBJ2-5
TGTGCCAGCTCAGACAGAGGGACTGTTCAAGAGACCCAGTACTTC
CASSDRGTVQETQYF
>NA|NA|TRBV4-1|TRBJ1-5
TGCGCCAGCAGACGGTCAGGGAATAGCAATCAGCCCCAGCATTTT
CASRRSGNSNQPQHF
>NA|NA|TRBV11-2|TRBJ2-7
TGTGCCAGCAGCTTAATACGGGGAACCCACGAGCAGTACTTC
CASSLIRGTHEQYF
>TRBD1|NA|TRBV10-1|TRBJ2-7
TGCGCCAGCAGTACCGGGGACAGGGTTAGCGAGCAGTACTTC
CASSTGDRVSEQYF
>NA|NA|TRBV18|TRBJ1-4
TGTGCCAGCTCCCCGGGGATTCTTGGAGATGAAAAACTGTTTTTT
CASSPGILGDEKLFF
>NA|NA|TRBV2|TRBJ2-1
TGTGCCAGCAGTGAGTTGGCGGCCACGGGAGAGCAGTTCTTC
CASSELAATGEQFF
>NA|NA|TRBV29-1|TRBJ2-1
TGCAGCGTCCTACCGAGCTCCTACAATGAGCAGTTCTTC
CSVLPSSYNEQFF
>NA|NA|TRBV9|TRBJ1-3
TGTGCCAGCAGCCTTACTCAGACACTTTCCTCGTATGGAAACACCATATATTTT
CASSLTQTLSSYGNTIYF
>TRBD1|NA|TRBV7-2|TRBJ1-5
TGTGCCAGCAGCTTTAGGACAGGGCCGGGTCAGCCCCAGCATTTT
CASSFRTGPGQPQHF
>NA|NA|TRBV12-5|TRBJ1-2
TGTGCTAGTGGTTTGGGGCCTCCGTATGGCTACACCTTC
CASGLGPPYGYTF
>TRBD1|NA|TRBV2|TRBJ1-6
TGTGCCAGCAGGAGGACAGGGAAAAATTCACCCCTCCACTTT
CASRRTGKNSPLHF
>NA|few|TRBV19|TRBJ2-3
TGTGCCAGTACACGGGGGATCAGCACAGATACGCAGTATTTT
CASTRGISTDTQYF
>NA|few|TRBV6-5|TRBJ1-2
TGTGCCAGCAGTAGTCGTCGGACAGTAAACTATGGCTACACCTTC
CASSSRRTVNYGYTF
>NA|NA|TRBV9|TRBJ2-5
TGTGCCAGCAGCGGGGCAGGGAACCAAGAGACCCAGTACTTC
CASSGAGNQETQYF
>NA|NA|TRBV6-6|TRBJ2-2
TGTGCCAGCAGTTACCAATACACCGGGGAGCTGTTTTTT
CASSYQYTGELFF